This T cell receptor (beta chain) was identified during a study of blood T cell repertoires in COVID-19. Background on the study: Whether acute or convalescent, the COVID-19 samples came from the United States, Italy and Spain. Sample material is recorded as cDNA or gDNA derived from T cells, B-cell-depleted T cells, or PBMCs.

Germline V gene lookup returns CDR1 LNHDA and CDR2 SQIVND (reference sequence). The CDR3 extends over 14 amino acids. With 4 bases removed from V and 1 base from J, the gap between germline ends came to 10 bases. Original processing methods: Nucleated cell counts were estimated from reference gene primer amplification. Clones were read by immunoSEQ multiplex PCR, and TCRdb kept only the in-frame ones, dropping some. V and J calls and clone size are given by that table; D and trimming were obtained from the DNA. The sample consists of hundreds of thousands of clones, around 86% of them appearing once.

The receptor comes from a man between 65 and 85 years old with acute or convalescent COVID-19. This chain links TRBV19 with TRBJ1-1; the D gene is possibly TRBD1 (6 bases). Specimen: peripheral blood. CDR3 loop: CASSKRGRNTEAFF. The CDR3 DNA is TGTGCCAGTAGTAAAAGGGGGAGGAACACTGAAGCTTTCTTT.